The 7 T cell receptor beta chains below come from one sample, sequenced in a study of control samples from healthy donors and cancer patients. Assay: immunoSEQ multiplex PCR; the TCRdb copy retains only in-frame clones and omits some. The table includes around 110,000 clones, more than 80% detected once. Sequencing was done on a sample of PBMCs. All receptors derive from a woman aged 50 to 60 with colorectal cancer.

This sequence joins TRBV14 and TRBJ1-1; D unclear. This CDR3 contains 12 residues. Trimming removed 2 bases at V and 7 bases at J, with 8 bases between. Per germline, CDR1 SGHDN and CDR2 FVKESK. The DNA of the CDR3 is TGTGCCAGCAGCCAAAACCGAGTTGAAGCTTTCTTT. Translating gives CASSQNRVEAFF.

This clone was observed a handful of times. The rearrangement uses TRBV29-1 and TRBJ1-1; D gene ambiguous. In germline, CDR1 is SQVTM, CDR2 ANQGSEA. The CDR3 consists of 12 residues. Between the trimmed V and J ends, which lost 4 bases and 2 bases, there was a span of 8 bases. The CDR3 sequence: CSVGRSNTEAFF. The CDR3, as DNA: TGCAGCGTTGGACGGAGTAACACTGAAGCTTTCTTT.

The count of this clone is one. The chain combines TRBV28 with TRBJ2-3; a possible D gene is TRBD2 (5 bases). Germline values: CDR1 MDHEN, CDR2 SYDVKM. This CDR3 has 13 residues. V shed 2 bases and J shed 4 bases, with 7 bases lying between them. CDR3 sequence reads: CASSLSGPDTQYF. CDR3 DNA sequence: TGTGCCAGCAGTTTAAGCGGCCCAGATACGCAGTATTTT.

The gene calls are TRBV5-4 and TRBJ2-2; 11 bases match TRBD2. J lost 0 bases, V lost 0 bases, and 4 bases had no gene match. The CDR3 has 18 residues. Germline V lookup: CDR1 SGHNT, CDR2 YYREEE (reference sequence). The CDR3: CASSLGSSGGPNTGELFF. The CDR3 bases are TGTGCCAGCAGCTTGGGGTCTAGCGGGGGGCCGAACACCGGGGAGCTGTTTTTT.

In this sample, this clone turned up once. The chain combines TRBV13 with TRBJ2-3; D is possibly TRBD2 (5 bases). V lost 2 bases and J lost 6, with 18 bases in between. The CDR3 has 16 residues. The germline CDR1 and CDR2 sequences are PRHDT and FYEKMQ (reference sequence). DNA for the CDR3: TGTGCCAGCAGCTTAAAGCGGCAGCGAGCATCGGATACGCAGTATTTT. This sequence encodes CASSLKRQRASDTQYF.

This chain links TRBV9 with TRBJ2-1; possibly TRBD1 or TRBD2 for D (6 bases each). V lost 0 bases, J lost 6 bases, and 10 bases lay in between. Germline V gene data show CDR1 as SGDLS and CDR2 as YYNGEE. CDR3 length: 14 residues. CDR3 nucleotides: TGTGCCAGCAGCGTAGCGGGGGCCTCCAATGAGCAGTTCTTC. Translated, it gives CASSVAGASNEQFF.

The rearrangement joins TRBV28 to TRBJ1-2; TRBD1 matches 9 bases. Trimming at V came to 4 bases and at J to 5 bases, leaving 5 bases not matched to a gene. Germline CDR1 is MDHEN and CDR2 is SYDVKM. The CDR3 contains 14 residues. The CDR3 DNA is TGTGCCAGCAGTTACGGACAGGGGAGTTATGGCTACACCTTC. It codes for CASSYGQGSYGYTF.